Listed here is a single T cell receptor (beta chain). TCRdb reprocessed the 5' RACE reads with MiXCR, giving one entry per CDR3 protein. The data hold tens of thousands of distinct CDR3 sequences, with roughly 30% observed a single time. Germline CDR1 DFQATT, CDR2 SNEGSKA (reference sequence). The germline V and J ends were trimmed by 5 bases and 8 bases, with 30 bases remaining between them. The CDR3 is 17 residues long. The rearrangement links TRBV20-1 to TRBJ1-2; D not certain. Sample: naive CD4+ T cells sorted from blood. The subset is: naive CD4+ T cells, CD4+CD45RA+CD25-. This sequence originates from a female donor with breast cancer. The CDR3 DNA is TGCAGTGCTTCCCCCCCGCCCGCGACGAGAGGGTCGTGGGGCTACACCTTC. Protein product: CSASPPPATRGSWGYTF.